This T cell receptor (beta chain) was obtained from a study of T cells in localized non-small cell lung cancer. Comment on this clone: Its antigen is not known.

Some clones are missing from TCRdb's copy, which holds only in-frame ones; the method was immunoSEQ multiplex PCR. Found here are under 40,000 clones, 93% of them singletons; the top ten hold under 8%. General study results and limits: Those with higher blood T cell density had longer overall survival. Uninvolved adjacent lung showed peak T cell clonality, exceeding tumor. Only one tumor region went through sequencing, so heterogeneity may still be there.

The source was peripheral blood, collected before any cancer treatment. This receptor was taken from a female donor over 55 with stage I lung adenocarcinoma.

The CDR3 DNA sequence: TGTGCCACCAGCAGAGAACAGATCTCTGGAAACACCATATATTTT. Residues: CATSREQISGNTIYF. The J gene is TRBJ1-3, the V gene TRBV15; the D is unclear. There are 15 residues in the CDR3. V was pared by 0 bases and J by 0 bases, with 6 bases between. From germline, CDR1 is LNHNV and CDR2 YYDKDF (reference sequence).